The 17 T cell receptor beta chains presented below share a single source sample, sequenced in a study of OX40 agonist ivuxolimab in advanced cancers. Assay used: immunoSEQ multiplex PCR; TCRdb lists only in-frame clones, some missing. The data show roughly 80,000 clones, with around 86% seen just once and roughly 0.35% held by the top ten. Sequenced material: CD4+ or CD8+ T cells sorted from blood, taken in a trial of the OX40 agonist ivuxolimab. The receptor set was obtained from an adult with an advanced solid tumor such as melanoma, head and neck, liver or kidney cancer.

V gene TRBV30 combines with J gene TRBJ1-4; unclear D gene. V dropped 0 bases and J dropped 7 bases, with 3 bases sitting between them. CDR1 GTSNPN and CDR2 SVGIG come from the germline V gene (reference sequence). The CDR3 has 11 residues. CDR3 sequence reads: CAWSVVEKLFF. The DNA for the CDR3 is TGTGCCTGGAGTGTAGTTGAAAAACTGTTTTTT.

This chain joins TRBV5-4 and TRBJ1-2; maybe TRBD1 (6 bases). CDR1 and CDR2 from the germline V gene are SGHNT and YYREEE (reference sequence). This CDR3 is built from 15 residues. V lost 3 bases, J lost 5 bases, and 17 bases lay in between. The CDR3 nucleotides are TGTGCCAGCAGCTCGCGGACAGAGAGTTTATATGGCTACACCTTC. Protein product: CASSSRTESLYGYTF.

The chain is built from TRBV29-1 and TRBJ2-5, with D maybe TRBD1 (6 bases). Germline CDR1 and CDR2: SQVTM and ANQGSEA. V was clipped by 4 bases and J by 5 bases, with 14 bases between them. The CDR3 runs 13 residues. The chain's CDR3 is CSVAQGYGETQYF. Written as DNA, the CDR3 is TGCAGCGTTGCCCAGGGGTATGGGGAGACCCAGTACTTC.

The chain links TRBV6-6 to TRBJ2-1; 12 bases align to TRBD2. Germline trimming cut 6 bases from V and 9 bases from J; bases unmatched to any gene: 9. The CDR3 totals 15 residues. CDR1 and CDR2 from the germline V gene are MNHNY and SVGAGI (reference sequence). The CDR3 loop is CASRGGTSGLGEQFF. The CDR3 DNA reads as TGTGCCAGCAGAGGTGGGACTAGCGGGTTAGGTGAGCAGTTCTTC.

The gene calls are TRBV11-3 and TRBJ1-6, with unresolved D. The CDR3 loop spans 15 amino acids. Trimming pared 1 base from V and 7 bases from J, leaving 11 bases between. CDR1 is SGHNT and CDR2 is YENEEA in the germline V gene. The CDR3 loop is CASSLVRGNNSPLHF. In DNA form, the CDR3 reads TGTGCCAGCAGCTTAGTCCGGGGTAACAATTCACCCCTCCACTTT.

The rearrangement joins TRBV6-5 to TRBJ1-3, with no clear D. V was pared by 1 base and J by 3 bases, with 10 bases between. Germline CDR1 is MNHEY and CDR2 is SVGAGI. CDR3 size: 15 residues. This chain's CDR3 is CASSYLRNDGNTIYF. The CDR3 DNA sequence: TGTGCCAGCAGTTACTTAAGAAACGATGGAAACACCATATATTTT.

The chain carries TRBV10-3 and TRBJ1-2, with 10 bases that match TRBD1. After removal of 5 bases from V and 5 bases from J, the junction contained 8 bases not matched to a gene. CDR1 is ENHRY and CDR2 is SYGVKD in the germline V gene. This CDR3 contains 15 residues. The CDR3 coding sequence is TGTGCCATCAGTTCCCAGGACAGGGGGGGTTATGGCTACACCTTC. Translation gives CAISSQDRGGYGYTF.

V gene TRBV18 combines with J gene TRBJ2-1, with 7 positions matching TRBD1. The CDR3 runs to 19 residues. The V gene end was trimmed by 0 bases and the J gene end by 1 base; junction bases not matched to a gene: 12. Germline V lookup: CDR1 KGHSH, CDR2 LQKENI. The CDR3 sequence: CASSPPPWSDRRSYNEQFF. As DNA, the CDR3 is TGTGCCAGCTCACCACCCCCTTGGTCGGACAGGAGATCCTACAATGAGCAGTTCTTC.

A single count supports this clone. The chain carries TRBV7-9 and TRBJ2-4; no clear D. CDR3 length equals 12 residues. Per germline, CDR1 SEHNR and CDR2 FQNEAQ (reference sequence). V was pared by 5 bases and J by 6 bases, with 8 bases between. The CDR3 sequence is CASSPGGNIQYF. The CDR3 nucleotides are TGTGCCAGCAGCCCCGGTGGAAACATTCAGTACTTC.

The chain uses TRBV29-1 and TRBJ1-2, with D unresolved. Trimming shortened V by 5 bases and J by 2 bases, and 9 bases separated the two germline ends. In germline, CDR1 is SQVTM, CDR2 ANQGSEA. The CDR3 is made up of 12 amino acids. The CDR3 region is CSVRQANYGYTF. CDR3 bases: TGCAGCGTTAGGCAGGCAAACTATGGCTACACCTTC.

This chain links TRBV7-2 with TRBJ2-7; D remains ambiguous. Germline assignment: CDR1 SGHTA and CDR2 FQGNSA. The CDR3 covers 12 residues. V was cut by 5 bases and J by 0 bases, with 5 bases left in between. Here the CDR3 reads CASSQSSYEQYF. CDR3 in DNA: TGTGCCAGCAGCCAGAGCTCCTACGAGCAGTACTTC.

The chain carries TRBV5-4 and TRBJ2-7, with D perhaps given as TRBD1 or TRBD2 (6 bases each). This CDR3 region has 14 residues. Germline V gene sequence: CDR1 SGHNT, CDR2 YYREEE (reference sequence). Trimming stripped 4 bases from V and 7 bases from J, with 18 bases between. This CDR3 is CASSQALVGGEQYF. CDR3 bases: TGTGCCAGCAGCCAGGCATTGGTAGGGGGGGAGCAGTACTTC.

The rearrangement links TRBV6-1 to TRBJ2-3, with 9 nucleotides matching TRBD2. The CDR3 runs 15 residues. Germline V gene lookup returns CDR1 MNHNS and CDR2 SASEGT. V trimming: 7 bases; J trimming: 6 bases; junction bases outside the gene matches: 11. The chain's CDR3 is CASTLQAGGPDTQYF. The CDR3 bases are TGTGCCAGCACTTTGCAGGCGGGAGGGCCGGATACGCAGTATTTT.

CDR3 sequence (DNA): TGTGCCAGCAGCTCATTTTTTGGGGAGACCCAGTACTTC. Translated, it gives CASSSFFGETQYF. This chain uses TRBV7-3 with TRBJ2-5; D remains unclear. Trimming removed 4 bases from V and 5 bases from J, with 11 bases in between. Germline V gives CDR1 SGHTA, CDR2 FQGTGA. This CDR3 spans 13 amino acids.

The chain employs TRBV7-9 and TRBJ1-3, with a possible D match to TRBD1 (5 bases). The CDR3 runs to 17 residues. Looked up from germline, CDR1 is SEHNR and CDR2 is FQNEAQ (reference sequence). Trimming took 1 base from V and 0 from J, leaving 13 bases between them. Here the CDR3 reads CASSLERTTGSGNTIYF. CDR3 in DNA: TGTGCCAGCAGCTTAGAACGGACAACAGGCTCTGGAAACACCATATATTTT.

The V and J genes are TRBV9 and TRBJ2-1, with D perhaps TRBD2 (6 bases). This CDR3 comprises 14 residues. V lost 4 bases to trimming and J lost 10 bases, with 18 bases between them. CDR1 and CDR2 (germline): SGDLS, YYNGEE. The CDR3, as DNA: TGTGCCAGCAGCCCAGAGGGAGGATCAAGGGAGCAGTTCTTC. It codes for CASSPEGGSREQFF.

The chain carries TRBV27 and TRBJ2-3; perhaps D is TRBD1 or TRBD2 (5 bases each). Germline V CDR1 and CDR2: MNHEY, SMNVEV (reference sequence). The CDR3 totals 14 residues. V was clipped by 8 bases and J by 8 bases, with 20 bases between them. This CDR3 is CASATPSPRGTQYF. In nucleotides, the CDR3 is TGTGCCAGCGCAACCCCCTCCCCGAGGGGTACGCAGTATTTT.